A selection of T cell receptor beta chains follows, all from one sample in a study of a mutant IDH1 vaccine in newly diagnosed glioma. Here immunoSEQ multiplex PCR was the method, and the copy in TCRdb shows in-frame clones only, minus some. The sample lists 75,000 to 80,000 clones, about 85% occurring once. Their cognate antigens are unknown. The sequenced sample was PBMCs, obtained from a glioma patient whose treatment included an IDH1 peptide vaccine. The receptors were gathered from a woman aged 50 to 60 with glioma. The CDR3 runs from the conserved cysteine through the conserved F or W. The size entry is marked missing in some rows and otherwise reads once, few, many or a size class.

v_gene	j_gene	abundance	CDR3aa
TRBV9	TRBJ2-1	.	CASGGREQFF
TRBV30	TRBJ2-1	.	CAWSRSGAYNEQFF
TRBV6-1	TRBJ2-5	.	CASSEAGWQGGRYKGTQYF
TRBV19	TRBJ2-7	.	CASSPGTANSYEQYF
TRBV4-1	TRBJ2-5	.	CASSQDREETQYF
TRBV5-1	TRBJ2-2	.	CASSLALDTGELFF
TRBV19	TRBJ1-5	few	CASSILQGAQPQHF
TRBV28	TRBJ2-7	.	CASSQTGPSYEQYF
TRBV28	TRBJ2-6	.	CASSLGETVGANVLTF
TRBV28	TRBJ2-4	.	CASSPESILAKNIQYF
TRBV10-1	TRBJ2-7	.	CASSESDYEQYF
TRBV28	TRBJ2-1	.	CASRSPASGYNEQFF
TRBV4-1	TRBJ1-6	.	CASSQEARFHSPLHF
TRBV7-9	TRBJ2-7	.	CASNSGGWDYEQYF
TRBV10-3	TRBJ1-1	.	CAIRGQGVHTEAFF
TRBV7-9	TRBJ1-3	.	CASSRAGDSGNTIYF
TRBV11-2	TRBJ2-1	.	CASSEQGGGGNEQFF
TRBV6-5	TRBJ2-7	.	CASGSTYEQYF
TRBV6-6	TRBJ1-6	.	CASTPGQRSRTLHF
TRBV5-1	TRBJ1-2	once	CASSLGGPGQNYGYTF
TRBV10-2	TRBJ1-5	.	CASRDGGNQPQHF
TRBV13	TRBJ2-1	.	CASTATDLSSYNEQFF
TRBV15	TRBJ2-1	.	CATSRDGTRQFF
TRBV11-2	TRBJ2-7	.	CASSLGLAGVQYEQYF
TRBV4-1	TRBJ2-7	.	CASSQGQGGGEQYF
TRBV10-3	TRBJ2-7	.	CAISEMGQGSSYEQYF
TRBV6-4	TRBJ2-3	.	CASSQGTGAGPGLQYF
TRBV6-1	TRBJ2-3	.	CASSLRDSSDTQYF
TRBV6-1	TRBJ2-7	once	CASKGQGAGYEQYF
TRBV6-4	TRBJ2-7	.	CASSLTSGTSYEQYF
TRBV27	TRBJ2-1	.	CASSPSPTWSSYNEQFF
TRBV28	TRBJ2-2	.	CASNLAGAPGTGELFF
TRBV7-3	TRBJ1-1	.	CASSATGGATEAFF
TRBV7-8	TRBJ1-1	few	CASSPRVGAAEAFF
TRBV7-9	TRBJ1-1	.	CASSLENSDTEAFF
TRBV28	TRBJ1-1	.	CASSLYKTEAFF
TRBV7-9	TRBJ2-4	.	CASSPGRGEGKNIQYF
TRBV5-6	TRBJ2-7	.	CASREYSSYEQYF
TRBV19	TRBJ2-2	.	CASRYITGSPTGELFF
TRBV9	TRBJ2-5	once	CASSGAGAGGGPQETQYF
TRBV5-6	TRBJ2-7	.	CASSIAGVVNEQYF
TRBV6-4	TRBJ2-7	.	CASSETSGSSYEQYF
TRBV15	TRBJ2-2	.	CATSRDPEAGELFF
TRBV28	TRBJ2-6	.	CASFDNSGANVLTF
TRBV18	TRBJ2-1	once	CASSPPGGRAGNEQFF
TRBV6-1	TRBJ2-7	.	CASSAPASGRSHYEQYF
TRBV29-1	TRBJ2-7	once	CSIRTGGVHEQYF
TRBV28	TRBJ2-7	.	CASSYDLQGQSPWEQYF
TRBV29-1	TRBJ1-1	.	CSVNMALDTEAFF
TRBV28	TRBJ1-2	.	CASSTPGGTDGYTF
TRBV5-1	TRBJ1-4	.	CASSLVPVSLATNEKLFF
TRBV7-2	TRBJ1-2	.	CAPGGRGQGYGYTF
TRBV28	TRBJ2-5	.	CASSLAGEQETQYF
TRBV27	TRBJ2-7	.	CASSRDRGYEQYF